This T cell receptor (beta chain) was sequenced in a study of T cell responses to AZD1222 COVID-19 vaccine. This table comes from immunoSEQ multiplex PCR, and its TCRdb copy is limited to in-frame clones, with some not included. The sample holds 90,000 to 100,000 clones, roughly 85% seen once. Of note for this clone: Antigen specificity is unknown.

Findings and caveats of the study: Among AZD1222 vaccinees, only 6 or 7 were seropositive at baseline.

The CDR3 sequence is 15 residues long. Germline V gives CDR1 GTSNPN, CDR2 SVGIG (reference sequence). The V gene lost 3 bases and the J gene lost 2 bases, with 14 bases spanning the gap. Sequenced here: peripheral blood, sampled 28 days after the second AZD1222 dose. The V and J genes are TRBV30 and TRBJ1-5; D uncertain. The source of this sequence is an adult who received the AZD1222 COVID-19 vaccine. DNA of the CDR3: TGTGCCTGGAGCCCGACCCTTTTCGGCAATCAGCCCCAGCATTTT. It codes for CAWSPTLFGNQPQHF.